This TCR beta chain was documented in a study of T cell repertoires in cytomegalovirus infection. Background on the study: Public TCR beta signatures provided an indication of both CMV infection and a matching HLA type.

CDR3 size: 17 residues. The germline V gene has CDR1 SGHVS and CDR2 FQNEAQ. TCRdb called the reads again in MiXCR, with one record for every CDR3 protein. This table has a few hundred thousand distinct CDR3 sequences, 18% appearing once. This clonotype appeared many times. Compared with germline, one end of the junction differs, possibly owing to a read error. This chain joins TRBV7-8 and TRBJ2-2; 12 bases are a match to TRBD2. The sequenced sample was PBMCs. The clonotype was recovered from a human donor in good health (CMV status not recorded). Some clones in this sample may be carry-over from other donors' samples. The DNA of the CDR3 is TGTGCCAGCAGCATAGCTAGTCTAGCGGGGGGGCCCGGGGAGCTGTTTTTT. This translates into CASSIASLAGGPGELFF.